These T cell receptor beta chains were read from a single sample in a study of T-cell memory formation after mild COVID-19. TCRdb fed the 5' RACE reads into MiXCR, producing one record per CDR3 protein. The sample holds hundreds of thousands of distinct CDR3 sequences, roughly an eighth seen once. Sequences were obtained from PBMCs or a T cell subset sorted from them (not recorded which). The receptor set was obtained from a man aged 18 to 30 who had mild COVID-19 (a few samples of this study predate the infection). Cell type and time point are not known. Each CDR3 is given with its conserved first and last residue. A D gene is named only where the DNA matches it firmly. Clone size, where shown, is once, few, many, or a class for clones that have expanded.

abundance: few
v_gene: TRBV19
j_gene: TRBJ1-5
d_gene: .
CDR3aa: CASSEQAHNQPQHF
CDR3nt: TGTGCCAGTAGTGAGCAGGCTCACAATCAGCCCCAGCATTTT

abundance: few
v_gene: TRBV7-9
j_gene: TRBJ1-2
d_gene: .
CDR3aa: CASSLAEEFNYGYTF
CDR3nt: TGTGCCAGCAGCTTAGCTGAAGAATTTAACTATGGCTACACCTTC

abundance: .
v_gene: TRBV11-2
j_gene: TRBJ1-5
d_gene: .
CDR3aa: CASSSGLTSNQPQHF
CDR3nt: TGTGCCAGCAGCTCGGGACTAACTAGCAATCAGCCCCAGCATTTT

abundance: few
v_gene: TRBV15
j_gene: TRBJ2-5
d_gene: .
CDR3aa: CATSRDLGETQYF
CDR3nt: TGTGCCACCAGCAGAGATTTGGGGGAGACCCAGTACTTC

abundance: many
v_gene: TRBV12-3/TRBV12-4
j_gene: TRBJ2-3
d_gene: TRBD2
CDR3aa: CASSSTSGGPGDTQYF
CDR3nt: TGTGCCAGCAGTTCGACTAGCGGGGGACCCGGAGATACGCAGTATTTT

abundance: .
v_gene: TRBV7-3
j_gene: TRBJ2-3
d_gene: .
CDR3aa: CASSLGTSTNTDTQYF
CDR3nt: TGTGCCAGCAGCTTAGGTACGAGCACTAACACAGATACGCAGTATTTT

abundance: .
v_gene: TRBV5-1
j_gene: TRBJ1-2
d_gene: TRBD1
CDR3aa: CASSLELGQAKRNYGYTF
CDR3nt: TGCGCCAGCAGCTTGGAGCTAGGACAGGCCAAGAGGAACTATGGCTACACCTTC

abundance: .
v_gene: TRBV5-1
j_gene: TRBJ1-4
d_gene: .
CDR3aa: CASSLQGSFNEKLFF
CDR3nt: TGCGCCAGCAGCTTGCAGGGCAGTTTTAATGAAAAACTGTTTTTT

abundance: many
v_gene: TRBV20-1
j_gene: TRBJ2-4
d_gene: .
CDR3aa: CSARVHPIDVAKNIQYF
CDR3nt: TGCAGTGCTAGAGTTCACCCGATCGACGTAGCCAAAAACATTCAGTACTTC

abundance: .
v_gene: TRBV6-2/TRBV6-3
j_gene: TRBJ2-5
d_gene: .
CDR3aa: CASRRVRETQYF
CDR3nt: TGTGCCAGCAGGAGAGTCAGGGAGACCCAGTACTTC

abundance: many
v_gene: TRBV7-3
j_gene: TRBJ1-5
d_gene: .
CDR3aa: CASSFDRNQPQHF
CDR3nt: TGTGCCAGCAGCTTTGACAGGAATCAGCCCCAGCATTTT

abundance: .
v_gene: TRBV4-3
j_gene: TRBJ1-2
d_gene: TRBD1
CDR3aa: CASSPGQPLVGGYTF
CDR3nt: TGCGCCAGCAGCCCGGGACAGCCCCTAGTAGGGGGCTACACCTTC

abundance: many
v_gene: TRBV28
j_gene: TRBJ1-5
d_gene: TRBD1
CDR3aa: CASSRTGGDGNQPQHF
CDR3nt: TGTGCCAGCAGTAGGACAGGGGGCGATGGCAATCAGCCCCAGCATTTT

abundance: .
v_gene: TRBV27
j_gene: TRBJ2-6
d_gene: .
CDR3aa: CASTKGSGANVLTF
CDR3nt: TGTGCCAGCACAAAGGGGTCTGGGGCCAACGTCCTGACTTTC

abundance: .
v_gene: TRBV14
j_gene: TRBJ2-1
d_gene: .
CDR3aa: CASSIAFPSYNEQFF
CDR3nt: TGTGCCAGCTCCATAGCTTTCCCCTCCTACAATGAGCAGTTCTTC

abundance: many
v_gene: TRBV7-2
j_gene: TRBJ2-5
d_gene: .
CDR3aa: CASSSWMTSQETQYF
CDR3nt: TGTGCCAGCAGCTCCTGGATGACTTCCCAAGAGACCCAGTACTTC

abundance: .
v_gene: TRBV10-3
j_gene: TRBJ2-3
d_gene: .
CDR3aa: CAISDSSGPVDTQYF
CDR3nt: TGTGCCATCAGTGACTCCAGCGGACCGGTGGATACGCAGTATTTT